A selection of T cell receptor beta chains follows, all from one sample in a study of blood T cell repertoires in COVID-19. Using immunoSEQ multiplex PCR, the repertoire was profiled, and TCRdb retains in-frame clones only, with some absent. The repertoire holds a few hundred thousand clones, with roughly 85% as singletons. Specimen: PBMCs or T cells enriched from blood (not recorded which). Receptors were obtained from a woman aged 40 to 49 with acute COVID-19. The CDR3 runs from the conserved cysteine through the conserved F or W. D genes are given only for firm matches. Expanded clones get a size class; other rows say once, few or many, or leave the size out.

CDR3	DNA	V	J	D	size
CAWSVWGQGQITPNEQYF	TGTGCCTGGAGTGTATGGGGACAGGGGCAGATCACCCCTAACGAGCAGTACTTC	TRBV30	TRBJ2-7	TRBD1	NA
CASSYIQTGDIQYF	TGTGCCAGCAGCTACATCCAGACAGGTGACATTCAGTACTTC	TRBV9	TRBJ2-4	NA	NA
CASNDRVNTEAFF	TGTGCCAGCAACGACAGGGTGAACACTGAAGCTTTCTTT	TRBV6-6	TRBJ1-1	TRBD1	NA
CASSLGTAGTTYNEQFF	TGTGCCAGCAGCCTCGGCACTGCGGGCACTACCTACAATGAGCAGTTCTTC	TRBV11-3	TRBJ2-1	NA	NA
CASSFTYQGEITNEQFF	TGCGCCAGCAGCTTCACCTATCAGGGGGAAATTACCAATGAGCAGTTCTTC	TRBV5-1	TRBJ2-1	TRBD1	NA
CASSIGQGNSPLHF	TGTGCCAGTAGTATCGGACAGGGTAATTCACCCCTCCACTTT	TRBV19	TRBJ1-6	TRBD1	NA
CASSPGDRTYNSPLHF	TGTGCCAGCAGTCCGGGGGACCGGACCTATAATTCACCCCTCCACTTT	TRBV3-1/TRBV3-2	TRBJ1-6	NA	NA
CASSSGPREGQNEQFF	TGTGCCAGCAGCTCGGGCCCGCGGGAGGGCCAGAATGAGCAGTTCTTC	TRBV7-6	TRBJ2-1	TRBD2	once
CASSAPGDTQYF	TGTGCCAGCAGCGCCCCGGGGGATACGCAGTATTTT	TRBV28	TRBJ2-3	NA	NA
CASSFRLGLAGSETQYF	TGTGCCAGCAGCTTCAGGTTGGGACTAGCGGGATCAGAGACCCAGTACTTC	TRBV7-9	TRBJ2-5	TRBD2	NA
CASRPHDSVGANVLTF	TGCGCCAGCCGCCCCCACGACAGCGTGGGGGCCAACGTCCTGACTTTC	TRBV5-1	TRBJ2-6	NA	NA
CASRAQSSNTEAFF	TGTGCCAGCAGGGCACAGAGTTCGAACACTGAAGCTTTCTTT	TRBV2	TRBJ1-1	NA	NA
CASSNQVVRTEAFF	TGTGCCAGCAGTAATCAGGTGGTAAGGACTGAAGCTTTCTTT	TRBV6-6	TRBJ1-1	NA	many
CASSLQGAEYNEQFF	TGCGCCAGCAGCTTACAGGGGGCGGAGTACAATGAGCAGTTCTTC	TRBV5-1	TRBJ2-1	TRBD1	NA
CASGFGTGVSNQPQHF	TGTGCTAGTGGTTTCGGGACAGGGGTTAGCAATCAGCCCCAGCATTTT	TRBV12-5	TRBJ1-5	TRBD1	NA
CATSDFGGRARDTQYF	TGTGCCACCAGTGATTTCGGGGGACGGGCAAGAGATACGCAGTATTTT	TRBV24-1	TRBJ2-3	NA	NA
CASRENYGYTF	TGTGCCAGCAGGGAGAACTATGGCTACACCTTC	TRBV2	TRBJ1-2	NA	NA
CSVGSVGGELFF	TGCAGCGTTGGGAGCGTCGGCGGGGAGCTGTTTTTT	TRBV29-1	TRBJ2-2	NA	NA
CASSISGQGNEKLFF	TGTGCCAGTAGTATTTCGGGACAGGGGAATGAAAAACTGTTTTTT	TRBV19	TRBJ1-4	TRBD1	NA
CASLDRIEYEQYF	TGTGCCAGCCTCGACAGGATCGAGTACGAGCAGTACTTC	TRBV28	TRBJ2-7	NA	once
CSASRGGVYNEQFF	TGCAGTGCTAGTCGTGGCGGGGTATACAATGAGCAGTTCTTC	TRBV20-1	TRBJ2-1	NA	NA
CASSLAGGGYNEQFF	TGCGCCAGCAGTCTAGCGGGAGGGGGTTACAATGAGCAGTTCTTC	TRBV5-1	TRBJ2-1	TRBD2	NA
CASSMSALAARGELFF	TGTGCCAGTAGTATGAGTGCACTAGCGGCTCGCGGGGAGCTGTTTTTT	TRBV19	TRBJ2-2	TRBD2	NA
CATSVPLAGGEAQYF	TGTGCCACCAGTGTTCCCCTAGCGGGGGGGGAGGCGCAGTATTTT	TRBV24-1	TRBJ2-3	TRBD2	NA
CASSPTSRQTNTEAFF	TGCGCCAGCAGCCCAACATCACGCCAAACGAACACTGAAGCTTTCTTT	TRBV5-1	TRBJ1-1	NA	NA
CASSKFPDRANEQFF	TGTGCCAGCAGCAAATTTCCGGACAGGGCGAATGAGCAGTTCTTC	TRBV21-1	TRBJ2-1	NA	NA
CASRSATDLLMPGGAFF	TGTGCCAGCAGATCCGCCACGGACCTACTTATGCCGGGAGGGGCTTTCTTT	TRBV5-6	TRBJ1-1	NA	NA
CASTPRGAGNTIYF	TGTGCCAGCACCCCACGAGGAGCTGGAAACACCATATATTTT	TRBV28	TRBJ1-3	NA	NA
CASSIWGPGNIQYF	TGTGCCAGTAGTATATGGGGGCCCGGAAACATTCAGTACTTC	TRBV19	TRBJ2-4	NA	NA
CASSSQGRTGANVLTF	TGTGCCAGTTCTTCCCAGGGGAGAACTGGGGCCAACGTCCTGACTTTC	TRBV19	TRBJ2-6	NA	NA
CASSPRTDRGYSNQPQHF	TGCGCCAGCAGCCCTAGAACGGACAGGGGTTATAGCAATCAGCCCCAGCATTTT	TRBV4-1	TRBJ1-5	TRBD1	NA
CASSIEGLAGAGAEQFF	TGTGCCAGTAGTATAGAGGGGCTAGCGGGAGCGGGGGCTGAGCAGTTCTTC	TRBV19	TRBJ2-1	TRBD2	NA
CASSPSWGGETQYF	TGTGCCAGCTCACCCTCGTGGGGAGGAGAGACCCAGTACTTC	TRBV18	TRBJ2-5	NA	NA
CATSRDPTEPQHF	TGTGCCACCAGCAGAGACCCAACGGAGCCCCAGCATTTT	TRBV15	TRBJ1-5	NA	NA
CASSSDRGRDSPLHF	TGTGCCAGCAGTTCGGACAGGGGGAGGGATTCACCCCTCCACTTT	TRBV6-5	TRBJ1-6	TRBD1	NA
CASLPSGRDTGELFF	TGTGCCAGCTTGCCTAGCGGGAGGGACACCGGGGAGCTGTTTTTT	TRBV28	TRBJ2-2	TRBD2	NA
CASSLNSGQETQYF	TGTGCCAGCAGCTTAAACTCGGGCCAAGAGACCCAGTACTTC	TRBV7-9	TRBJ2-5	NA	NA
CASSPGDDYNEQFF	TGCGCCAGCAGCCCGGGGGACGACTACAATGAGCAGTTCTTC	TRBV4-1	TRBJ2-1	NA	few
CASSLRESSYNSPLHF	TGTGCCAGCAGCTTACGAGAAAGCTCCTATAATTCACCCCTCCACTTT	TRBV11-2	TRBJ1-6	NA	NA
CASSDLTQGSNEKLFF	TGTGCCAGCAGTGATCTCACACAGGGATCTAATGAAAAACTGTTTTTT	TRBV25-1	TRBJ1-4	NA	once
CASSLGGQSNTEAFF	TGTGCCAGCAGCTTAGGGGGACAGTCGAACACTGAAGCTTTCTTT	TRBV11-2	TRBJ1-1	TRBD1	NA